Presented here are 20 T cell receptor beta chains from one specimen sequenced in a study of T cell repertoires in cytomegalovirus infection. A single record per CDR3 protein comes from TCRdb applying MiXCR to the reads. The sample lists hundreds of thousands of distinct CDR3 sequences, 35% seen once, with around 2.6% in the top ten. Source material: PBMCs. These TCRs come from a human donor in good health (CMV status not recorded). Some clones in this sample may be carry-over from other donors' samples.

V usage is TRBV5-4 and J usage is TRBJ2-1; D is possibly TRBD1 (5 bases). The germline CDR1 and CDR2 sequences are SGHNT and YYREEE (reference sequence). The CDR3 covers 15 residues. Trimming cost V 5 bases and J 2 bases, with 14 bases left between them. The DNA for the CDR3 is TGTGCCAGCAGTTCCCGACAGACGGCCTACAATGAGCAGTTCTTC. Translating it yields CASSSRQTAYNEQFF. The whole variable domain, filled in from reference TRBV5-4 and TRBJ2-1, reads ETGVTQSPTHLIKTRGQQVTLRCSSQSGHNTVSWYQQALGQGPQFIFQYYREEENGRGNFPPRFSGLQFPNYSSELNVNALELDDSALYLCASSSRQTAYNEQFFGPGTRLTVL.

V usage is TRBV27 and J usage is TRBJ2-1, with 8 bases identical to TRBD2. The CDR3 is 15 residues long. CDR1 MNHEY and CDR2 SMNVEV come from the germline V gene (reference sequence). J gave up 5 bases and V 10 bases, and 13 bases lay outside the gene matches. The DNA for the CDR3 is TGTGCCACCGAGGGACCAGGACTAGCCCACAATGAGCAGTTCTTC. Translating it yields CATEGPGLAHNEQFF.

This clonotype was counted only a few times. The chain combines TRBV7-9 with TRBJ1-5; tentative D call: TRBD1 (5 bases). Trimming took 3 bases from V and 7 from J, leaving 10 bases between them. The germline V gene has CDR1 SEHNR and CDR2 FQNEAQ (reference sequence). The CDR3 runs 13 residues. Here the CDR3 reads CASSFAGDQPQHF. The CDR3 DNA sequence: TGTGCCAGCAGCTTCGCGGGGGACCAGCCCCAGCATTTT.

The rearrangement uses TRBV6-6 and TRBJ1-5; unclear D gene. V lost 2 bases to trimming and J lost 7 bases, with 9 bases between them. Per the germline V gene, CDR1 is MNHNY and CDR2 is SVGAGI (reference sequence). The CDR3 sequence is 13 residues long. The DNA of the CDR3 is TGTGCCAGCAGTTACATAGCTGGGCAGCCCCAGCATTTT. Translated, it gives CASSYIAGQPQHF.

This clonotype was counted ten times or more. CDR3 residues: CASSFGSGNTEAFF. Here the CDR3 DNA reads TGTGCCAGCAGCTTTGGGTCCGGGAACACTGAAGCTTTCTTT. The V gene is TRBV7-2, the J gene TRBJ1-1; D call uncertain. Germline values: CDR1 SGHTA, CDR2 FQGNSA. V lost 3 bases to trimming and J lost 1 base, with 9 bases between them. The CDR3 is 14 residues long. Supplemented by reference TRBV7-2 and TRBJ1-1, the full variable domain reads GAGVSQSPSNKVTEKGKDVELRCDPISGHTALYWYRQSLGQGLEFLIYFQGNSAPDKSGLPSDRFSAERTGGSVSTLTIQRTQQEDSAVYLCASSFGSGNTEAFFGQGTRLTVV.

The sample holds a few counts of this clonotype. The J gene is TRBJ2-7, the V gene TRBV5-5; 8 nucleotides match TRBD2. Unmatched junction bases numbered 5, after V lost 4 bases and J lost 5 bases. Germline V lookup: CDR1 SGHKS, CDR2 YYEKEE (reference sequence). The CDR3 runs 13 residues. CDR3 in DNA: TGTGCCAGCAGCCCGGGGGGGAGCAACGAGCAGTACTTC. Amino acids: CASSPGGSNEQYF. The whole variable domain, remainder taken from reference TRBV5-5 and TRBJ2-7, is DAGVTQSPTHLIKTRGQQVTLRCSPISGHKSVSWYQQVLGQGPQFIFQYYEKEERGRGNFPDRFSARQFPNYSSELNVNALLLGDSALYLCASSPGGSNEQYFGPGTRLTVT.

There are a few counts of this clonotype. The chain employs TRBV27 and TRBJ2-1, with D possibly matching TRBD2 (6 bases). V was cut by 0 bases and J by 11 bases, with 17 bases left in between. There are 15 residues in the CDR3. The germline V gene encodes CDR1 MNHEY and CDR2 SMNVEV (reference sequence). CDR3 protein: CASSLSSGVIRKQFF. CDR3 nucleotides: TGTGCCAGCAGTTTATCGTCGGGGGTGATTAGGAAGCAGTTCTTC.

This clonotype was counted ten times or more. The chain couples TRBV7-8 to TRBJ2-7; D unresolved. Per the germline V gene, CDR1 is SGHVS and CDR2 is FQNEAQ. There are 11 residues in the CDR3. Trimming cost V 9 bases and J 4 bases, with 10 bases left between them. CDR3 bases: TGTGCCAGTGGAGCCCAGTACGAGCAGTACTTC. Amino acid sequence: CASGAQYEQYF.

This clonotype was recorded at least ten times. The chain links TRBV7-9 to TRBJ2-7, with 7 nucleotides matching TRBD2. This CDR3 spans 15 amino acids. CDR1 is SEHNR and CDR2 is FQNEAQ in the germline V gene (reference sequence). The junction had 3 bases not matched to a gene; V was cut back by 1 base and J by 0 bases. The CDR3: CASSLGGGSSYEQYF. The CDR3 DNA is TGTGCCAGCAGCTTAGGGGGAGGGAGCTCCTACGAGCAGTACTTC. Full variable domain (rest looked up from reference TRBV7-9 and TRBJ2-7): DTGVSQNPRHKITKRGQNVTFRCDPISEHNRLYWYRQTLGQGPEFLTYFQNEAQLEKSRLLSDRFSAERPKGSFSTLEIQRTEQGDSAMYLCASSLGGGSSYEQYFGPGTRLTVT.

The rearrangement links TRBV6-5 to TRBJ1-4; 8 bases agree with TRBD1. In germline, CDR1 is MNHEY, CDR2 SVGAGI. V trimming: 6 bases; J trimming: 7 bases; junction bases outside the gene matches: 4. The CDR3 loop spans 13 amino acids. CDR3 nucleotide sequence: TGTGCCAGCAGCCGGACAGGGACTGAAAAACTGTTTTTT. Its protein product is CASSRTGTEKLFF.

This chain uses TRBV11-2 with TRBJ2-3, with 10 bases aligning to TRBD2. Germline lookup yields CDR1 SGHAT and CDR2 FQNNGV. The CDR3 contains 19 residues. Germline trimming cut 0 bases from V and 1 base from J; bases unmatched to any gene: 10. This CDR3 is CASSLDLLAGAPRTDTQYF. CDR3 nucleotides: TGTGCCAGCAGCTTAGATCTCCTAGCGGGGGCCCCCCGCACAGATACGCAGTATTTT. Together with reference TRBV11-2 and TRBJ2-3, the CDR3 gives the full variable domain: EAGVAQSPRYKIIEKRQSVAFWCNPISGHATLYWYQQILGQGPKLLIQFQNNGVVDDSQLPKDRFSAERLKGVDSTLKIQPAKLEDSAVYLCASSLDLLAGAPRTDTQYFGPGTRLTVL.

With respect to this clonotype: This may be a read error, as it is one base from a much larger clone. The DNA for the CDR3 is TGTGCCAGCAGCTTAGAGGCCCCGGGGTGCGAATATGGCTACACCTTC. Protein product: CASSLEAPGCEYGYTF. The chain uses TRBV7-2 and TRBJ1-2; no definite D call. In germline, CDR1 is SGHTA, CDR2 FQGNSA. The CDR3 is 16 amino acids. Trimming left V 1 base short and J 5 bases short, with 17 bases between.

The genes are TRBV5-1 and TRBJ2-6; the D gene is possibly TRBD2 (5 bases). The germline gives CDR1 SGHRS, CDR2 YFSETQ. Trimming left V 0 bases short and J 8 bases short, with 9 bases between. The CDR3 is made up of 14 amino acids. CDR3 loop: CASSLAGVTNVLTF. CDR3 nucleotides: TGCGCCAGCAGCTTGGCCGGGGTAACCAACGTCCTGACTTTC.

About this clonotype: The junction does not match germline at one end; this may be a read error. The chain combines TRBV25-1 with TRBJ2-7; TRBD2 matches at 9 bases. The CDR3 spans 14 residues. CDR1 MGHDK and CDR2 SYGVNS come from the germline V gene. CDR3 loop: CASSGAGGGYEKYF. In nucleotides, the CDR3 is TGTGCCAGCAGTGGCGCGGGGGGGGGGTACGAGAAGTACTTC.

The chain uses TRBV19 and TRBJ2-5; 9 bases are shared with TRBD1. Germline values: CDR1 LNHDA, CDR2 SQIVND (reference sequence). The CDR3 loop spans 13 amino acids. V lost 8 bases to trimming and J lost 5 bases; unmatched junction nucleotides: 6. The CDR3 DNA is TGTGCCAGTGGTAACAGGGGGCTTGAGACCCAGTACTTC. Translating it yields CASGNRGLETQYF.

The V gene is TRBV7-9, the J gene TRBJ2-5; D tentatively reads TRBD1 or TRBD2 (5 bases each). Germline CDR1 is SEHNR and CDR2 is FQNEAQ (reference sequence). This CDR3 spans 15 amino acids. V lost 2 bases to trimming and J lost 4 bases, with 14 bases between them. DNA of the CDR3: TGTGCCAGCAGCTTATCCGGGACGGAAGGAGAGACCCAGTACTTC. This encodes CASSLSGTEGETQYF.

This clonotype was seen ten or more times. The CDR3 region has the DNA TGTGCCAGCAGCTTACTTCCAGTCCAAGAGACCCAGTACTTC. Translating gives CASSLLPVQETQYF. V and J are TRBV7-6 and TRBJ2-5, with D unresolved. Germline V gene sequence: CDR1 SGHVS, CDR2 FNYEAQ. V was clipped by 2 bases and J by 1 base, with 8 bases between them. This CDR3 is built from 14 residues.

CDR3 sequence reads: CASSPDRVVGAFF. CDR3 nucleotide sequence: TGTGCCAGCAGCCCGGACAGGGTAGTAGGTGCTTTCTTT. The genes are TRBV27 and TRBJ1-1, with 8 bases fitting TRBD1. Germline assignment: CDR1 MNHEY and CDR2 SMNVEV (reference sequence). V shed 6 bases, J shed 11 bases, and the junction held 11 bases outside the gene matches. The CDR3 extends over 13 amino acids.

This sequence joins TRBV10-3 and TRBJ1-4, with 8 nucleotides matching TRBD1. The V and J ends lost 2 bases and 8 bases, in that order; junction bases with no gene match: 7. Germline assignment: CDR1 ENHRY and CDR2 SYGVKD. The CDR3 sequence is 15 residues long. This chain's CDR3 is CAISEIQGVEEKLFF. The CDR3 DNA follows: TGTGCCATCAGTGAGATACAGGGGGTTGAGGAAAAACTGTTTTTT.

This clonotype was observed a handful of times. The CDR3 DNA is TGTGCCAGCGGCCGGACTGCCTATGGCTACACCTTC. Translating it yields CASGRTAYGYTF. This chain joins TRBV28 and TRBJ1-2; no definite D call. Germline values: CDR1 MDHEN, CDR2 SYDVKM. The length of the CDR3 is 12 residues. Trimming shortened V by 8 bases and J by 4 bases, and 11 bases separated the two germline ends.